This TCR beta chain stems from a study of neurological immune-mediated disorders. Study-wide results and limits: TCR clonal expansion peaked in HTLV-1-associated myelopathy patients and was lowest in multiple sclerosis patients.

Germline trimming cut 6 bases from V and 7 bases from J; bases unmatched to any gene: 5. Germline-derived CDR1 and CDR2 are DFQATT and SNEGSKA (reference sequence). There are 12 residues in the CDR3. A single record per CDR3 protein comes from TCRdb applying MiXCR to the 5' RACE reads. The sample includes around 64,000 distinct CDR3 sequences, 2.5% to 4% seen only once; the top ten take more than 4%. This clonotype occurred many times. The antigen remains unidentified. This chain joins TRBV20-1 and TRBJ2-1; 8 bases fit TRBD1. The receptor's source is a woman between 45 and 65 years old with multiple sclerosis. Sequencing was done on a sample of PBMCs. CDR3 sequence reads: CSAQDRANEQFF. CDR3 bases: TGCAGTGCCCAGGACAGGGCTAATGAGCAGTTCTTC.